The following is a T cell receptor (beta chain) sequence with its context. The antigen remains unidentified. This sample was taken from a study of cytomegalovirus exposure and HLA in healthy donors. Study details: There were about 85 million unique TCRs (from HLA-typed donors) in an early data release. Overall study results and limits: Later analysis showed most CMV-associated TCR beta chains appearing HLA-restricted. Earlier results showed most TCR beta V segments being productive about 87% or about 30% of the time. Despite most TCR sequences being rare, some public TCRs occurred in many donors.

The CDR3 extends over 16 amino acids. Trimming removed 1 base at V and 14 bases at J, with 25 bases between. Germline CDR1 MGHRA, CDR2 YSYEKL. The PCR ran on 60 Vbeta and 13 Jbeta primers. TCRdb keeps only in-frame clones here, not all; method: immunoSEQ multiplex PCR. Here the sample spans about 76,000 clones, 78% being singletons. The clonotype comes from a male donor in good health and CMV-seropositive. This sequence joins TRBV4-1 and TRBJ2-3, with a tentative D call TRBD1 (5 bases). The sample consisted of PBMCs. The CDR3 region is CASSQASRVSSTTRYF. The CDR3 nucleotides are TGCGCCAGCAGCCAAGCATCCAGGGTTTCATCTACCACCCGGTATTTT.